This T cell receptor beta chain was observed in a study of cytomegalovirus exposure and HLA in healthy donors. The PCR contained 60 Vbeta and 13 Jbeta primers. Data came from immunoSEQ multiplex PCR; TCRdb stores just in-frame clones and leaves some out. In the table there are 150,000 to 200,000 clones, around four fifths of which are singletons. This CDR3 region has 15 residues. V shed 1 base and J 8 bases; nucleotides not matched to a gene: 6. Germline CDR1 reads SEHNR; CDR2 reads FQNEAQ (reference sequence). The J gene is TRBJ1-4, the V gene TRBV7-9, with 8 positions matching TRBD1. The specimen was PBMCs. This TCR came from a woman in her forties or fifties in good health and CMV-seronegative. The CDR3 nucleotides read TGTGCCAGCAGCTTAGGTCTTGGACAGGGAGAAAAACTGTTTTTT. This sequence encodes CASSLGLGQGEKLFF.